Shown below are 21 T cell receptor beta chains from a single sample sequenced in a study of CD8+ T cells in alopecia areata. Reverse transcription of extracted RNA yielded cDNA, which provided the sequencing template. The method was immunoSEQ multiplex PCR; TCRdb's version includes in-frame clones alone and lacks a portion of them. The repertoire consists of 15,000 to 20,000 clones, none detected only once. Combined cutaneous lymph node cells underwent sorting by CD4, CD8alpha, NKG2D, NKG2ACE and additional markers. The sample taken for sequencing was CD8+ T cells sorted from a lymph node. The receptor source for this set is a C3H/HeJ mouse with alopecia areata. Strain haplotype at MHC: H2-k.

Only a few counts were recorded for this clone. Gene names refer to mouse genes. The read gets to within 4 residues of the CDR3 end, and the germline J gene fills in the rest. This sequence joins TRBV1 and TRBJ2-1; 9 nucleotides align to TRBD2. V trimming: 3 bases; J trimming: 1 base; junction bases outside the gene matches: 4. The germline V gene has CDR1 NSQYPW and CDR2 LRSPGD (reference sequence). This CDR3 region has 16 residues. The sequenced part of the CDR3 DNA is TGCACCTGCAGTGCCCGGCTGGGGGGGAACTATGCT. Translation: CTCSARLGGNYA. The CDR3 in full is CTCSARLGGNYAEQFF. The full variable domain, with the rest looked up from reference TRBV1 and TRBJ2-1, is VTLLEQNPRWRLVPRGQAVNLRCILKNSQYPWMSWYQQDLQKQLQWLFTLRSPGDKEVKSLPGADYLATRVTDTELRLQVANMSQGRTLYCTCSARLGGNYAEQFFGPGTRLTVL.

This clone was seen at least ten times. Germline and genes here are mouse. The read terminates 4 residues ahead of where the CDR3 ends, so the germline J gene completes it. V is TRBV13-3 and J is TRBJ2-5; perhaps TRBD1 as D (5 bases). The V gene's germline CDR1 is NNHDY and CDR2 SYVADS. This CDR3 spans 13 amino acids. The CDR3: CASSDKGRDTQYF. The sequenced part of the CDR3 DNA is TGTGCCAGCAGTGATAAGGGGAGAGAC.

Many counts were recorded for this clone. Mouse germline and gene names are used. The read falls 4 residues short of the CDR3 end, and the missing part is taken from the germline J gene. The chain links TRBV16 to TRBJ2-4; 9 nucleotides match TRBD2. There are 15 residues in the CDR3. CDR1 is SGHSA, CDR2 FRNQAP, per germline. CDR3 loop: CASSLNGGARNTLYF. The part of the CDR3 DNA that was read is TGTGCAAGCAGCTTAAATGGGGGGGCGCGGAAC.

This clone was seen ten or more times. Here the gene names and germline are mouse. The DNA ends 4 residues before the CDR3 does, and the rest of the CDR3 is filled in from the germline J gene. The chain is built from TRBV13-3 and TRBJ2-3, with D possibly matching TRBD1 (8 bases). Between the trimmed V and J ends, which lost 4 bases and 0 bases, there was a span of 12 bases. The CDR3 loop spans 15 amino acids. The germline V gene has CDR1 NNHDY and CDR2 SYVADS. The part of the CDR3 DNA that was read is TGTGCCAGCAGTCTACAGGGGGGGAGTGCAGAA. This encodes CASSLQGGSAE. The CDR3, in full, reads CASSLQGGSAETLYF.

This clone is medium-sized by share. Gene labels here are mouse ones. The CDR3 extends 4 residues past the end of the read, so its final part is completed from the germline J gene. The chain recombines TRBV3 with TRBJ1-2; 7 bases fit TRBD1. Looked up from germline, CDR1 is SNHLY and CDR2 is FYNGKV (reference sequence). The CDR3 length is 11 residues. The CDR3 here is CASSSGGDYTF. The sequenced part of the CDR3 DNA is TGTGCCAGCAGCTCAGGGGGC.

This clone was picked up many times. Gene names are mouse gene names. From the germline J gene comes the end of the CDR3, since the read stops 4 residues before it. This sample also contains other DNA sequences that code for the same CDR3. This chain uses TRBV13-3 with TRBJ2-5, with TRBD2 matching over 7 bases. Germline V gives CDR1 NNHDY, CDR2 SYVADS. V lost 2 bases and J lost 2; bases outside the gene matches: 2. The CDR3 length is 14 residues. The sequenced part of the CDR3 DNA is TGTGCCAGCAGTGAGCTGGGGGTCCAAGAC. Its protein product is CASSELGVQD. From start to end, the CDR3 is CASSELGVQDTQYF.

Comments on this clone: Germline and genes: mouse. The read ends 4 residues before the CDR3 terminus; that terminus is restored from the germline J gene. The chain has TRBV14 and TRBJ2-5, with TRBD2 matching over 10 bases. Germline V gene sequence: CDR1 SGHDT, CDR2 FRDEAV. The CDR3 is 14 amino acids. Partial CDR3 DNA: TGTGCCAGCAGTTTTCAGACTGGGGGGGAC. Its translation is CASSFQTGGD. The full CDR3 is CASSFQTGGDTQYF.

This clone was seen only a few times. The germline and genes are mouse ones. The sequenced fragment ends 4 residues before the CDR3 boundary, so the rest is inferred from the germline J gene. This chain connects TRBV13-3 to TRBJ1-2; D call uncertain. CDR3 length: 12 amino acids. V gave up 4 bases and J gave up 0 bases, with 4 bases separating them. In germline, CDR1 is NNHDY, CDR2 SYVADS. The sequenced part of the CDR3 DNA is TGTGCCAGCAGTCATCCAAACTCC. Its protein product is CASSHPNS. The full CDR3 protein is CASSHPNSDYTF.

This clone has only a few counts. The gene symbols are mouse symbols. The DNA ends 4 residues before the CDR3 does, and the rest of the CDR3 is filled in from the germline J gene. The chain has TRBV3 and TRBJ2-5; 14 nucleotides match TRBD2. Germline trimming cut 4 bases from V and 2 bases from J; bases unmatched to any gene: 2. CDR1 is SNHLY and CDR2 is FYNGKV in the germline V gene (reference sequence). The CDR3 consists of 16 residues. The DNA read from the CDR3 is TGTGCCAGCAGCTCGGGACTGGGGGGGCTCCAAGAC. It specifies CASSSGLGGLQD. In full, the CDR3 is CASSSGLGGLQDTQYF.

In regard to this clone: Genes here carry mouse names. The CDR3 extends 4 residues past the end of the read, so its final part is completed from the germline J gene. The V and J genes are TRBV13-1 and TRBJ2-5, with D maybe TRBD1 (6 bases). CDR3 length equals 16 residues. Trimming stripped 0 bases from V and 2 bases from J, with 13 bases between. The germline V gene encodes CDR1 NSHNY and CDR2 SYGAGN. This CDR3 reads CASSDGPGTLQDTQYF. The sequenced CDR3 bases are TGTGCCAGCAGTGATGGGCCCGGGACACTCCAAGAC.

Regarding this clone: At residue 12, the TCRdb protein departs from the DNA translation, so the protein shown here was derived from the DNA itself. Gene names refer to mouse genes. The CDR3 extends 3 residues past the end of the read, so its final part is completed from the germline J gene. V and J are TRBV1 and TRBJ1-6, with 9 bases matching TRBD1. TRBJ1-6 is an ORF, with its function uncertain. The ends lost 3 bases at V and 6 bases at J; junction bases unmatched: 3. This CDR3 region has 15 residues. Looked up from germline, CDR1 is NSQYPW and CDR2 is LRSPGD (reference sequence). CDR3 loop: CTCSAGDRVNSPLYF. Incomplete CDR3 DNA: TGCACCTGCAGTGCGGGGGACAGGGTTAATTCGCCC.

This clone has a count of ten or more. These gene names are mouse names. The sequence runs out 4 residues before the end of the CDR3; the remainder is reconstructed from the germline J gene. V usage is TRBV13-3 and J usage is TRBJ2-1; 10 nucleotides line up with TRBD2. The CDR3 spans 15 residues. CDR1 and CDR2 from the germline V gene are NNHDY and SYVADS. CDR3: CASSDRAWGGAEQFF. Incomplete CDR3 DNA: TGTGCCAGCAGTGATAGAGCCTGGGGGGGCGCT.

This clone was counted only a few times. Gene names denote mouse genes. The read ends 4 residues shy of where the CDR3 ends; the end is completed using the germline J gene. The V call is TRBV1, the J call TRBJ2-7; D uncertain. The germline gives CDR1 NSQYPW, CDR2 LRSPGD (reference sequence). The CDR3 spans 11 residues. The CDR3 loop reads CTCSARYEQYF. CDR3 DNA, as far as it was read: TGCACCTGCAGTGCCAGATAT.

This clone occurred a few times. Gene names denote mouse genes. The read is 4 residues too short to cover the CDR3 end, so that end is filled in from the germline J gene. The chain recombines TRBV19 with TRBJ2-3; the match to TRBD2 covers 10 bases. The V gene end was trimmed by 1 base and the J gene end by 0 bases; junction bases not matched to a gene: 5. Per the germline V gene, CDR1 is FNHDT and CDR2 is SITEND (reference sequence). The CDR3 extends over 17 amino acids. CDR3 loop: CASSIILGGPSAETLYF. The sequenced CDR3 bases are TGTGCCAGCAGTATAATCCTGGGGGGGCCTAGTGCAGAA.

With regard to this clone: These gene names are mouse names. The read stops 4 residues short of the end of the CDR3; the missing end is completed from the germline J gene. The V and J genes are TRBV31 and TRBJ2-1, with 8 bases fitting TRBD2. Germline CDR1 GKSSPN, CDR2 SITVG. The CDR3 loop spans 15 amino acids. Incomplete CDR3 DNA: TGTGCCTGGAGTCTAGCTGGGGGGACGGGGGCT. It is translated as CAWSLAGGTGA. Given in full, the CDR3 is CAWSLAGGTGAEQFF.

Comment on this clone: Genes and germline are mouse. Sequencing ends 4 residues short of the CDR3 end; the germline J gene provides the rest. This chain joins TRBV31 and TRBJ1-4; 8 positions match TRBD1. Per the germline V gene, CDR1 is GKSSPN and CDR2 is SITVG. V trimming: 0 bases; J trimming: 3 bases; junction bases outside the gene matches: 0. The length of the CDR3 is 14 residues. CDR3 bases read: TGTGCCTGGAGTCTACAGGGGGCCAACGAA. The encoded protein is CAWSLQGANE. The full-length CDR3 reads as CAWSLQGANERLFF.

In regard to this clone: Gene names refer to mouse genes. The CDR3 end is not reached by the read, which stops 4 residues before it; the germline J gene fills it in. V usage is TRBV19 and J usage is TRBJ1-4; D remains unclear. CDR3 length: 15 residues. V lost 4 bases to trimming and J lost 0 bases, with 10 bases between them. CDR1 and CDR2 (germline): FNHDT, SITEND (reference sequence). CDR3 region: CASSPRHISNERLFF. CDR3 bases read: TGTGCCAGCAGTCCCCGACACATTTCCAACGAA.

This clone was found many times. Each gene name is a mouse one. Read data end 4 residues before the CDR3 end; the end is taken from the germline J gene. The chain joins TRBV14 to TRBJ2-5; 12 nucleotides line up with TRBD1. Germline V gene lookup returns CDR1 SGHDT and CDR2 FRDEAV. CDR3 length: 16 amino acids. The CDR3 sequence is CASSPSRDRGRDTQYF. The sequenced part of the CDR3 DNA is TGTGCCAGCAGTCCGTCCCGGGACAGGGGGCGAGAC.

Points on this clone: The genes are named according to mouse. The CDR3 end is not reached by the read, which stops 4 residues before it; the germline J gene fills it in. The rearrangement links TRBV19 to TRBJ2-7, with 10 bases fitting TRBD2. Germline assignment: CDR1 FNHDT and CDR2 SITEND (reference sequence). This CDR3 comprises 16 residues. CDR3 bases read: TGTGCCAGCAGTATAACGGGGGGGACTGGGGCTTAT. This gives the protein CASSITGGTGAY. The complete CDR3 protein is CASSITGGTGAYEQYF.

This clone showed up many times. Gene names are the mouse ones. The CDR3 is cut off 4 residues early in the read; its end comes from the germline J gene. The V call is TRBV13-3, the J call TRBJ2-7, with 7 bases identical to TRBD1. After removal of 2 bases from V and 0 bases from J, the junction contained 2 bases not matched to a gene. CDR1 is NNHDY and CDR2 is SYVADS in the germline V gene. This CDR3 spans 14 amino acids. The CDR3 bases that were read are TGTGCCAGCAGTGACGGGACAGACTCCTAT. It yields the protein CASSDGTDSY. The CDR3 as a whole reads CASSDGTDSYEQYF.

A word on this clone: Gene and germline names: mouse. The CDR3 end falls 4 residues outside the read, so it is completed with the germline J gene. The chain carries TRBV13-1 and TRBJ2-1; 8 bases are a match to TRBD1. Germline values: CDR1 NSHNY, CDR2 SYGAGN. The CDR3 loop spans 15 amino acids. V was pared by 1 base and J by 3 bases, with 3 bases of the junction left unmatched. The CDR3 DNA, read in part, is TGTGCCAGCAGTGATCGGCAGGGGGCCTATGCT. Protein sequence: CASSDRQGAYA. The complete CDR3 reads CASSDRQGAYAEQFF.